This is a list of T cell receptor beta chains from one sample in a study of T cell responses to AZD1222 COVID-19 vaccine. The data were produced by immunoSEQ multiplex PCR, yet TCRdb's version contains in-frame clones alone and is incomplete. The table records 170,000 or so clones, approximately 90% of them present only once. The input for sequencing was peripheral blood, taken on day 0 of AZD1222 vaccination. The receptors here all came from an adult in good health. Both conserved end residues are part of each CDR3. Rows may omit the clone size; those that give it use once, few, many or a size class.

j_call | clone_size | v_call | cdr3_aa
TRBJ1-2 | once | TRBV5-6 | CASSWTGGRNYGYTF
TRBJ2-3 | - | TRBV30 | CAWVSTSFPGHQTADTQYF
TRBJ2-7 | - | TRBV2 | CASASSNEQYF
TRBJ2-7 | - | TRBV27 | CASSLMGDTYEQYF
TRBJ1-4 | - | TRBV3-1/TRBV3-2 | CASSQDKLSAGGKLFF
TRBJ2-6 | - | TRBV30 | CASPPPGQGFSGANVLTF
TRBJ1-1 | - | TRBV4-3 | CASSQLPGTNTEAFF
TRBJ2-4 | - | TRBV6-1 | CASSETAKNIQYF
TRBJ2-5 | - | TRBV9 | CASSARDIKETQYF
TRBJ2-1 | - | TRBV30 | CAWSGLLGHEQFF
TRBJ1-2 | - | TRBV6-5 | CASSYFTLREGYGYTF
TRBJ1-1 | - | TRBV2 | CASRGRKAFF
TRBJ1-6 | - | TRBV10-3 | CADRRDTDSPLHF
TRBJ1-2 | - | TRBV7-2 | CASSKGGVSHGYTF
TRBJ1-1 | - | TRBV6-5 | CASSYSSSNTEAFF
TRBJ2-2 | - | TRBV9 | CASSGFRTGRDTGELFF
TRBJ1-1 | - | TRBV11-3 | CASSLSNRRAFF
TRBJ1-1 | - | TRBV5-1 | CASSLAGGRDAFF
TRBJ2-7 | - | TRBV3-1/TRBV3-2 | CASSRGKAGTSYEQYF